This passage covers 28 T cell receptor beta chains from one sample sequenced in a study of T cell responses to AZD1222 COVID-19 vaccine. The assay was immunoSEQ multiplex PCR, and TCRdb's table has in-frame clones only and misses some. This table holds just over 70,000 clones, about 85% found once. Sample: peripheral blood, taken on day 0 of AZD1222 vaccination. All receptors come from an adult in good health.

V and J are TRBV11-2 and TRBJ2-2; D possibly corresponds to TRBD2 (6 bases). The CDR3 runs to 14 residues. The germline CDR1 and CDR2 sequences are SGHAT and FQNNGV. The V and J ends lost 5 bases and 7 bases respectively, with 14 bases between them. The CDR3 region is CASSHWREDGELFF. The CDR3 DNA reads TGTGCCAGCAGCCATTGGAGGGAGGACGGGGAGCTGTTTTTT.

The V and J genes are TRBV5-1 and TRBJ2-2, with D unresolved. The CDR3 runs 12 residues. Germline-derived CDR1 and CDR2 are SGHRS and YFSETQ. V dropped 5 bases and J dropped 1 base, with 3 bases sitting between them. CDR3 coding DNA: TGCGCCAGCAGTTGGAACACCGGGGAGCTGTTTTTT. It is translated as CASSWNTGELFF.

The gene calls are TRBV5-1 and TRBJ2-7, with 14 bases fitting TRBD2. This CDR3 comprises 17 residues. Losses at the gene ends were 4 bases for V and 0 bases for J; bases not matched to a gene: 6. From germline, CDR1 is SGHRS and CDR2 YFSETQ. This CDR3 reads CASSRGTSGGNSYEQYF. The CDR3 DNA is TGCGCCAGCAGCAGGGGGACTAGCGGGGGAAACTCCTACGAGCAGTACTTC.

The CDR3 DNA follows: TGTGCCAGTAGTGATCAGGGGACTAGCGGAGATACGCAGTATTTT. Its protein product is CASSDQGTSGDTQYF. The chain carries TRBV19 and TRBJ2-3, with TRBD2 identical over 11 bases. Germline-derived CDR1 and CDR2 are LNHDA and SQIVND (reference sequence). The CDR3 loop spans 15 amino acids. V dropped 5 bases and J dropped 5; count of bases not matched to a gene: 6.

This sequence joins TRBV3-1 (or the pseudogene TRBV3-2) and TRBJ1-2; D remains ambiguous. Germline V gene lookup returns CDR1 LGHDT and CDR2 YNNKEL (reference sequence). This CDR3 spans 17 amino acids. Deletions cut 0 bases from V and 2 bases from J, with 16 bases between. The CDR3 reads CASSQEGWGGANYGYTF. As DNA, the CDR3 is TGTGCCAGCAGCCAAGAAGGGTGGGGAGGAGCCAACTATGGCTACACCTTC.

This clone has just one count. The chain joins TRBV6-4 to TRBJ2-1; TRBD2 aligns across 12 bases. This CDR3 is 14 amino acids long. V trimming: 5 bases; J trimming: 7 bases; junction bases outside the gene matches: 3. In germline, CDR1 is MRHNA, CDR2 SNTAGT. The CDR3 here is CASSTSGRPNEQFF. The CDR3 nucleotides read TGTGCCAGCAGTACTAGCGGGAGGCCTAATGAGCAGTTCTTC.

This clone was recorded many times. CDR3 sequence: CASSRGNSDTQYF. The CDR3, as DNA: TGTGCCAGTAGTAGGGGTAACTCAGATACGCAGTATTTT. The V call is TRBV19, the J call TRBJ2-3; no clear D gene. This CDR3 spans 13 amino acids. The germline V and J ends were trimmed by 4 bases and 4 bases, with 9 bases remaining between them. Looked up from germline, CDR1 is LNHDA and CDR2 is SQIVND (reference sequence). The full variable domain, its missing parts supplied by reference TRBV19 and TRBJ2-3, is DGGITQSPKYLFRKEGQNVTLSCEQNLNHDAMYWYRQDPGQGLRLIYYSQIVNDFQKGDIAEGYSVSREKKESFPLTVTSAQKNPTAFYLCASSRGNSDTQYFGPGTRLTVL.

V gene TRBV12-3 or TRBV12-4 combines with J gene TRBJ1-2, with TRBD1 as a possible D gene (6 bases). The ends were cut back, 2 bases at V and 5 bases at J, with 9 bases in the middle. The CDR3 contains 13 residues. The CDR3 DNA sequence: TGTGCCAGCAGTTTACAGGGGCGATATGGCTACACCTTC. Protein product: CASSLQGRYGYTF.

V gene TRBV27 combines with J gene TRBJ2-2; 8 nucleotides match TRBD1. The germline V gene has CDR1 MNHEY and CDR2 SMNVEV (reference sequence). V dropped 6 bases and J dropped 5; count of bases not matched to a gene: 5. This CDR3 has 14 residues. CDR3 amino acids: CASRPGQATGELFF. The CDR3 DNA reads as TGTGCCAGCAGACCGGGACAGGCAACCGGGGAGCTGTTTTTT.

The rearrangement links TRBV19 to TRBJ2-6, with D possibly matching TRBD1 (5 bases). This CDR3 region has 17 residues. The germline gives CDR1 LNHDA, CDR2 SQIVND (reference sequence). The V gene lost 5 bases and the J gene lost 5 bases, with 19 bases spanning the gap. The CDR3 reads CASSCGQITNRANVLTF. The CDR3 coding sequence is TGTGCCAGTAGTTGTGGACAAATCACAAATCGGGCCAACGTCCTGACTTTC.

J is TRBJ1-2 and V is TRBV6-6; D not resolved. Germline V CDR1 and CDR2: MNHNY, SVGAGI (reference sequence). Trimming took 4 bases from V and 8 from J, leaving 17 bases between them. CDR3 size: 14 residues. The CDR3 sequence: CASSSANSHLGYTF. Written as DNA, the CDR3 is TGTGCCAGCAGTTCCGCTAATTCACACTTAGGCTACACCTTC.

This clone turned up a few times. The J gene is TRBJ1-2, the V gene TRBV7-9; perhaps TRBD1 as D (5 bases). The germline gives CDR1 SEHNR, CDR2 FQNEAQ (reference sequence). The CDR3 length is 14 residues. V dropped 5 bases and J dropped 3 bases, with 13 bases sitting between them. The CDR3 DNA reads TGTGCCAGCAGCCCTGGTGGGGGGGACTATGGCTACACCTTC. This sequence encodes CASSPGGGDYGYTF.

CDR3 sequence reads: CASSLVTGGMYNEQFF. As DNA, the CDR3 is TGTGCCAGCAGCTTAGTGACGGGGGGTATGTACAATGAGCAGTTCTTC. The chain uses TRBV11-2 and TRBJ2-1; 7 bases align to TRBD2. The CDR3 has 16 amino acids. J was trimmed by 4 bases and V by 1 base; bases with no gene match: 7. From germline, CDR1 is SGHAT and CDR2 FQNNGV.

To note about this clone: Other nucleotide sequences in the sample specify the same CDR3. CDR3 nucleotide sequence: TGCGCCAGCAGCTTGGGGACGGGGGATGAAAAACTGTTTTTT. It translates to CASSLGTGDEKLFF. V gene TRBV5-1 combines with J gene TRBJ1-4, with D maybe TRBD1 (5 bases). With 0 bases removed from V and 6 bases from J, the gap between germline ends came to 9 bases. The CDR3 is 14 amino acids. Germline-derived CDR1 and CDR2 are SGHRS and YFSETQ.

J is TRBJ1-1 and V is TRBV4-1; no clear D gene. With 7 bases removed from V and 1 base from J, the gap between germline ends came to 10 bases. The germline CDR1 and CDR2 sequences are MGHRA and YSYEKL. The CDR3 runs 13 residues. DNA for the CDR3: TGCGCCAGCACCCGATCGGGGAACACTGAAGCTTTCTTT. Translating it yields CASTRSGNTEAFF.

The chain combines TRBV6-5 with TRBJ1-2; 9 bases are a match to TRBD1. The CDR3 covers 12 residues. The trim removed 9 bases at V and 8 bases at J, leaving 7 bases unmatched. CDR1 is MNHEY and CDR2 is SVGAGI in the germline V gene. The CDR3 region is CARRETGGGYTF. The DNA for the CDR3 is TGTGCCAGAAGGGAGACAGGGGGAGGCTACACCTTC.

This chain connects TRBV19 to TRBJ2-3; 8 bases line up with TRBD2. J lost 4 bases, V lost 2 bases, and 5 bases had no gene match. Per the germline V gene, CDR1 is LNHDA and CDR2 is SQIVND (reference sequence). CDR3 length: 15 residues. CDR3 coding DNA: TGTGCCAGTAGTATAAGTCTAGCGGGTTCAGATACGCAGTATTTT. Protein product: CASSISLAGSDTQYF.

The chain has TRBV18 and TRBJ1-2; D gene ambiguous. Germline V gene lookup returns CDR1 KGHSH and CDR2 LQKENI. V was cut by 6 bases and J by 0 bases, with 14 bases left in between. The CDR3 runs 15 residues. Written as DNA, the CDR3 is TGTGCCAGCTCCCTATTCGACACAACTAACTATGGCTACACCTTC. Protein product: CASSLFDTTNYGYTF.

This clone is labeled as medium-sized. The genes are TRBV28 and TRBJ2-7; the D is unclear. The CDR3 has 14 residues. Trimming removed 1 base at V and 0 bases at J, with 7 bases between. Germline CDR1 is MDHEN and CDR2 is SYDVKM. CDR3 sequence reads: CASSLFQSSYEQYF. CDR3 bases: TGTGCCAGCAGTTTATTTCAGAGCTCCTACGAGCAGTACTTC.

The rearrangement links TRBV11-2 to TRBJ1-6; D possibly corresponds to TRBD1 (5 bases). The CDR3 is made up of 13 amino acids. Germline V CDR1 and CDR2: SGHAT, FQNNGV. The V and J ends lost 7 bases and 10 bases respectively, with 14 bases between them. The chain's CDR3 is CASTKGTTSPLHF. DNA for the CDR3: TGTGCCAGCACGAAAGGGACCACCTCACCCCTCCACTTT.

This chain links TRBV2 with TRBJ1-2; D ambiguous. CDR3 size: 11 residues. The V end lost 8 bases, the J end lost 4 bases, and 8 bases lay between the germline ends. Germline-derived CDR1 and CDR2 are SNHLY and FYNNEI. The CDR3, as DNA: TGTGCCAGCTCCCAGCGCTATGGCTACACCTTC. This translates into CASSQRYGYTF.

The chain recombines TRBV5-8 with TRBJ2-1, with D uncertain. Germline V CDR1 and CDR2: SGHTS, YDEGEE. Trimming cost V 4 bases and J 0 bases, with 11 bases left between them. CDR3 length equals 15 residues. DNA for the CDR3: TGTGCCAGCAGCCCGGCGCTCAACTCCTACAATGAGCAGTTCTTC. It translates to CASSPALNSYNEQFF.

The CDR3 coding sequence is TGTGCCAGCAGCCAAGATGCGCGTCTACCCCTCCACTTT. Translation: CASSQDARLPLHF. The chain is built from TRBV14 and TRBJ1-6; D call uncertain. CDR3 length equals 13 residues. The germline gives CDR1 SGHDN, CDR2 FVKESK. The V end lost 0 bases, the J end lost 12 bases, and 9 bases lay between the germline ends. The full variable domain, its missing parts supplied by reference TRBV14 and TRBJ1-6, is EAGVTQFPSHSVIEKGQTVTLRCDPISGHDNLYWYRRVMGKEIKFLLHFVKESKQDESGMPNNRFLAERTGGTYSTLKVQPAELEDSGVYFCASSQDARLPLHFGNGTRLTVT.

DNA of the CDR3: TGTGCCAGCAGCTTTGTGGGTAGGGGTGGATATGGCTACACCTTC. Its translation: CASSFVGRGGYGYTF. The rearrangement joins TRBV7-2 to TRBJ1-2; D is perhaps TRBD1 (5 bases). The CDR3 is made up of 15 amino acids. Germline loops: CDR1 SGHTA, CDR2 FQGNSA. The V gene lost 3 bases and the J gene lost 5 bases, with 16 bases spanning the gap.

For the CDR3, the DNA is TGCGCCAGCAGCTTGAGTCGCAAGGGCACTGAAGCTTTCTTT. Translating gives CASSLSRKGTEAFF. The chain joins TRBV5-1 to TRBJ1-1, with D unclear. Trimming removed 1 base at V and 4 bases at J, with 11 bases between. The length of the CDR3 is 14 residues. Germline V gene lookup returns CDR1 SGHRS and CDR2 YFSETQ.

This clone has more than one count but fewer than ten. The V gene is TRBV11-2, the J gene TRBJ2-7; 14 nucleotides agree with TRBD2. This CDR3 is built from 15 residues. V lost 5 bases and J lost 6; bases outside the gene matches: 6. Germline CDR1 and CDR2: SGHAT and FQNNGV. CDR3 loop: CASSPGLAGGAEQYF. The CDR3 bases are TGTGCCAGCAGCCCCGGACTAGCGGGAGGCGCCGAGCAGTACTTC.

The chain has TRBV7-3 and TRBJ2-2; 7 positions agree with TRBD2. The CDR3 length is 15 residues. Per the germline V gene, CDR1 is SGHTA and CDR2 is FQGTGA. The ends lost 2 bases at V and 5 bases at J; junction bases unmatched: 5. The CDR3 DNA is TGTGCCAGCAGCTTAGTCGGGAGGAATACCGGGGAGCTGTTTTTT. Translation: CASSLVGRNTGELFF.

The gene calls are TRBV21-1 and TRBJ2-7. TRBV21-1 is a pseudogene locus. The CDR3 has 14 residues. The CDR3 region is CASSGRSEAYEQYF. The CDR3 region has the DNA TGTGCCAGCAGCGGCAGGTCAGAGGCCTACGAGCAGTACTTC.